This T cell receptor (beta chain) originates from a study of shared clonotypes between healthy human individuals. Findings and limits, study-wide: Sampling included only blood; tissue repertoires likely differ. Having only a few donors restricted how much genetic and exposure-history diversity was captured. Naive CD4 clonotypes were shared across a handful of donors at roughly 5%.

The repertoire was sequenced with immunoSEQ multiplex PCR; TCRdb's copy has only in-frame clones and lacks some. The repertoire consists of roughly 1.5 million clones, with about 98% occurring once and the leading ten covering roughly 0.42%. Healthy HIV-negative adults without recent acute infections or vaccinations served as donors. The CDR3 has 15 amino acids. The V end was cut by 2 bases, the J end by 1 base, with 11 bases between. Germline V gene lookup returns CDR1 MDHEN and CDR2 SYDVKM. On this clone itself: Its target is not known.

The origin of this receptor is a man between 25 and 39 years old in good health. Sequenced input: naive CD4+ T cells sorted from blood. Indicated subset: CD45RA+ positively selected. The V and J genes are TRBV28 and TRBJ1-1; weak D call: TRBD1 (6 bases). The CDR3 here is CASSLPTGTNTEAFF. CDR3 nucleotides: TGTGCCAGCAGTTTACCTACAGGGACGAACACTGAAGCTTTCTTT.